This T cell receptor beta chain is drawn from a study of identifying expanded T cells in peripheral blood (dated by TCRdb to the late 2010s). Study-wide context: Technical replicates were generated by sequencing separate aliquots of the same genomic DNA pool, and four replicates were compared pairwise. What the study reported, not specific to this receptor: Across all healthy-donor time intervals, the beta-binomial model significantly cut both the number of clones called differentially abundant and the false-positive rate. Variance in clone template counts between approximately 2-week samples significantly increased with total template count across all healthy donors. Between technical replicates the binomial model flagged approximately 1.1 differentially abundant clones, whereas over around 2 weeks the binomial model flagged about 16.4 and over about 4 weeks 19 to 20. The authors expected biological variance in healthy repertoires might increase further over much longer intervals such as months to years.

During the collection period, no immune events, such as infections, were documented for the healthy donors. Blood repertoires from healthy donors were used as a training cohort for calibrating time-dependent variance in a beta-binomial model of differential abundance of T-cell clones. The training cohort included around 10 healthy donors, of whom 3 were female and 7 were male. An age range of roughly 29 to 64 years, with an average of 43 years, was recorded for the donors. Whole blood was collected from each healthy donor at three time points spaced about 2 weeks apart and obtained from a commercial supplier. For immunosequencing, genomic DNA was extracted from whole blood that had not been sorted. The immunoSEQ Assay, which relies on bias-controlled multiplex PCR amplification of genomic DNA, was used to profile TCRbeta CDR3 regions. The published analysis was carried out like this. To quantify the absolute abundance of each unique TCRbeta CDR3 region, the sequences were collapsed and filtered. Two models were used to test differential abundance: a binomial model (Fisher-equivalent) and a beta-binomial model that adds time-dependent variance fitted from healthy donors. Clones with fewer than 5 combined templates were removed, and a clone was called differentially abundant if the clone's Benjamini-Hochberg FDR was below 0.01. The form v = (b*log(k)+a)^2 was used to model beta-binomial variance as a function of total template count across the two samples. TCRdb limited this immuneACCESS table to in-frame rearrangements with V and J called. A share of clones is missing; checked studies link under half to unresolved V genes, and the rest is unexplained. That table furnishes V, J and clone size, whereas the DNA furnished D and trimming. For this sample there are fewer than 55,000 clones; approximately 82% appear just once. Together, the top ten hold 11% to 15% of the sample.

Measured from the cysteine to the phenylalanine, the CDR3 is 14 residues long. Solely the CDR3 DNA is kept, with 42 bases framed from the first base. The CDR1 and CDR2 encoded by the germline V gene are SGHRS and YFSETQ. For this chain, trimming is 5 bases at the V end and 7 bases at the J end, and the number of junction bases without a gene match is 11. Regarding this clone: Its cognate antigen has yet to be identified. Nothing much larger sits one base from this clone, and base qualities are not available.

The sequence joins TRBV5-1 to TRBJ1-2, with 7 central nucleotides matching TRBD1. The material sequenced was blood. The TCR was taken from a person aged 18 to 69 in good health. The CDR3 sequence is CASSLGQAGGGYTF. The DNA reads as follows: TGCGCCAGCAGTCTCGGACAGGCAGGGGGTGGCTACACCTTC.